Following are 23 T cell receptor beta chains from one sample sequenced in a study of T cells after yellow fever vaccination. Via MiXCR, TCRdb re-called the 5' RACE reads, giving one row per CDR3 protein. The sample contains 300,000 or so distinct CDR3 sequences, roughly 8.4% of which appear only once. The material was PBMCs, obtained 35 to 50 days after the first yellow fever vaccination. These receptors were taken from a man between 18 and 29 years old who received the YFV17D yellow fever vaccine.

This clonotype was observed many times. This sequence joins TRBV5-6 and TRBJ2-1; 7 bases line up with TRBD1. Germline CDR1 and CDR2: SGHDT and YYEEEE. V was clipped by 0 bases and J by 9 bases; unmatched bases: 9. CDR3 size: 15 residues. CDR3 sequence reads: CASSLDRGFIGEQFF. CDR3 sequence (DNA): TGTGCCAGCAGCTTGGACAGGGGCTTTATAGGTGAGCAGTTCTTC.

This clonotype showed up many times. The V gene is TRBV7-9, the J gene TRBJ2-3; unclear D gene. The CDR3 sequence is 15 residues long. Germline CDR1 SEHNR, CDR2 FQNEAQ (reference sequence). The V gene lost 8 bases and the J gene lost 3 bases, with 18 bases spanning the gap. Written as DNA, the CDR3 is TGTGCCAGCGGTCCGAGAGGTTTTGGGACAGATACGCAGTATTTT. Translation: CASGPRGFGTDTQYF.

This clonotype showed up just a few times. The chain is built from TRBV4-3 and TRBJ2-1; 10 bases align to TRBD2. This CDR3 has 16 residues. V shed 4 bases, J shed 3 bases, and the junction held 6 bases outside the gene matches. The germline CDR1 and CDR2 sequences are LGHNA and YSLEER. The CDR3 loop reads CASSLRPSGGYNEQFF. CDR3 sequence (DNA): TGCGCCAGCAGCCTAAGGCCTAGCGGGGGCTACAATGAGCAGTTCTTC.

The chain recombines TRBV6-1 with TRBJ2-3; possible D gene TRBD2, 5 bases. Trimming took 5 bases from V and 6 from J, leaving 9 bases between them. CDR1 is MNHNS, CDR2 SASEGT, per germline. The CDR3 is 12 amino acids. CDR3 in amino acids: CASSQPGDTQYF. The CDR3 nucleotides read TGTGCCAGCAGTCAACCGGGGGATACGCAGTATTTT.

This clonotype was seen repeatedly, ten times or more. The CDR3 DNA reads TGTGCCAGCAGTGTGGGGGACAGCAATGAGCAGTTCTTC. Protein: CASSVGDSNEQFF. The genes are TRBV6-4 and TRBJ2-1, with 7 bases lining up with TRBD1. V trimming: 4 bases; J trimming: 6 bases; junction bases outside the gene matches: 3. The CDR3 extends over 13 amino acids. Germline V gene data show CDR1 as MRHNA and CDR2 as SNTAGT.

The chain has TRBV10-1 and TRBJ2-1, with D perhaps TRBD1 or TRBD2 (6 bases each). The germline gives CDR1 WNHNN, CDR2 SYGVQD (reference sequence). CDR3 size: 15 residues. Trimming removed 2 bases from V and 4 bases from J, with 12 bases in between. CDR3 DNA sequence: TGCGCCAGCAGTGAGCTGGGGGGCCCTTACAATGAGCAGTTCTTC. It yields the protein CASSELGGPYNEQFF.

V is TRBV6-2 or TRBV6-3 and J is TRBJ2-1; 8 bases map to TRBD2. This CDR3 region has 16 residues. Germline values: CDR1 MNHEY, CDR2 SVGEGT. Losses at the gene ends were 2 bases for V and 6 bases for J; bases not matched to a gene: 9. Here the CDR3 reads CASSYPLAGGTNEQFF. The CDR3 DNA reads as TGTGCCAGCAGTTACCCACTTGCGGGGGGTACCAATGAGCAGTTCTTC.

This clonotype was observed a few times. This chain connects TRBV6-1 to TRBJ2-7; D remains unclear. The CDR3 sequence is 15 residues long. V lost 6 bases to trimming and J lost 4 bases, with 19 bases between them. Germline values: CDR1 MNHNS, CDR2 SASEGT. The chain's CDR3 is CASSPIPKGLYEQYV. The CDR3 coding sequence is TGTGCCAGCAGCCCCATCCCCAAAGGGTTATACGAGCAGTACGTC.

There are many counts of this clonotype. The chain carries TRBV29-1 and TRBJ2-3; 7 bases match TRBD1. The germline gives CDR1 SQVTM, CDR2 ANQGSEA. The CDR3 has 15 residues. Unmatched junction bases numbered 6, after V lost 3 bases and J lost 0 bases. CDR3 DNA sequence: TGCAGCGTTGAGAGGACAGGTCCTAGCACAGATACGCAGTATTTT. It codes for CSVERTGPSTDTQYF.

In its sample, this clonotype was seen a few times. V gene TRBV25-1 combines with J gene TRBJ2-5; a weak D match, TRBD1 (6 bases). This CDR3 has 14 amino acids. Trimming cost V 3 bases and J 5 bases, with 13 bases left between them. Germline V gene lookup returns CDR1 MGHDK and CDR2 SYGVNS. The CDR3 region is CASSEGAGMETQYF. The CDR3, as DNA: TGTGCCAGCAGTGAGGGGGCAGGGATGGAGACCCAGTACTTC.

The chain carries TRBV7-2 and TRBJ2-5; D might be TRBD1 or TRBD2, each matching 5 bases. CDR3 length: 14 amino acids. In germline, CDR1 is SGHTA, CDR2 FQGNSA. V was cut by 5 bases and J by 5 bases, with 15 bases left in between. The DNA of the CDR3 is TGTGCCAGCAGCCCCATGGGGGTAACGGAGACCCAGTACTTC. Protein product: CASSPMGVTETQYF.

This clonotype was observed a handful of times. This chain joins TRBV6-1 and TRBJ1-1; D is unclear. This CDR3 has 13 residues. Deletions cut 8 bases from V and 4 bases from J, with 14 bases between. The V gene's germline CDR1 is MNHNS and CDR2 SASEGT. This chain's CDR3 is CASWRPPSTEAFF. CDR3 DNA sequence: TGTGCCAGCTGGCGGCCCCCGAGCACTGAAGCTTTCTTT.

This clonotype has a handful of counts. The chain couples TRBV28 to TRBJ2-7; 10 bases agree with TRBD1. The ends lost 6 bases at V and 5 bases at J; junction bases unmatched: 19. The CDR3 covers 18 residues. Germline-derived CDR1 and CDR2 are MDHEN and SYDVKM. The CDR3 protein is CASSYSTAWDRGPDEQYF. CDR3 sequence (DNA): TGTGCCAGCAGCTACTCTACGGCCTGGGACAGGGGTCCCGACGAGCAGTACTTC.

Only a few counts were recorded for this clonotype. DNA for the CDR3: TGCAGCGCCGCCGGGGGGCCAGGAGGCTACACCTTC. This gives the protein CSAAGGPGGYTF. The gene calls are TRBV29-1 and TRBJ1-2, with D tentatively TRBD1 (6 bases). CDR1 and CDR2 from the germline V gene are SQVTM and ANQGSEA. CDR3 length: 12 amino acids. V was trimmed by 7 bases and J by 8 bases, leaving 17 bases between them.

A few counts support this clonotype. The gene calls are TRBV7-9 and TRBJ2-7; 8 bases agree with TRBD1. Germline V gene lookup returns CDR1 SEHNR and CDR2 FQNEAQ (reference sequence). The junction had 8 bases not matched to a gene; V was cut back by 4 bases and J by 6 bases. The CDR3 spans 14 residues. The CDR3 region is CASSSGGAAFEQYF. CDR3 bases: TGTGCCAGCAGCTCAGGGGGCGCCGCATTCGAGCAGTACTTC.

This sequence joins TRBV6-2 or TRBV6-3 and TRBJ2-4; 7 bases line up with TRBD1. After removal of 5 bases from V and 4 bases from J, the junction contained 5 bases not matched to a gene. The germline CDR1 and CDR2 sequences are MNHEY and SVGEGT. The CDR3 spans 14 residues. CDR3 amino acids: CASSNPGQKNIQYF. CDR3 sequence (DNA): TGTGCCAGCAGTAACCCGGGACAGAAAAACATTCAGTACTTC.

This clonotype was seen more than once but under ten times. V usage is TRBV6-2 or TRBV6-3 and J usage is TRBJ1-4; TRBD1 aligns across 8 bases. The germline CDR1 and CDR2 sequences are MNHEY and SVGEGT. The CDR3 totals 13 residues. After removal of 6 bases from V and 5 bases from J, the junction contained 2 bases not matched to a gene. The CDR3 sequence: CASRWTGNEKLFF. CDR3 coding DNA: TGTGCCAGCAGGTGGACAGGGAATGAAAAACTGTTTTTT.

This clonotype has a count of ten or more. The rearrangement links TRBV18 to TRBJ1-1, with D possibly being TRBD1 (5 bases). The V end was cut by 4 bases, the J end by 4 bases, with 7 bases between. Germline values: CDR1 KGHSH, CDR2 LQKENI. The CDR3 consists of 12 residues. The CDR3 nucleotides read TGTGCCAGCTCACGCGGGGGCACTGAAGCTTTCTTT. This translates into CASSRGGTEAFF.

The J gene is TRBJ2-1, the V gene TRBV9; 8 bases agree with TRBD2. The CDR3 is 16 residues long. In germline, CDR1 is SGDLS, CDR2 YYNGEE. The V segment lost 0 bases and the J segment 4 bases; nucleotides outside the gene matches: 6. Written as DNA, the CDR3 is TGTGCCAGCAGCGTAGAGGGTAGCGGGGCTTACAATGAGCAGTTCTTC. Its protein product is CASSVEGSGAYNEQFF.

This clonotype showed up many times. The chain couples TRBV4-3 to TRBJ2-1; D may correspond to TRBD1 or TRBD2 (6 bases each). V gave up 5 bases and J gave up 9 bases, with 23 bases separating them. The germline V gene encodes CDR1 LGHNA and CDR2 YSLEER. This CDR3 region has 16 residues. The CDR3 sequence: CASSWSLVTGAGEQFF. The CDR3 DNA reads as TGCGCCAGCAGCTGGAGCCTAGTGACGGGGGCTGGTGAGCAGTTCTTC.

This clonotype was seen a handful of times. CDR3 sequence: CASRPPGIDGYTF. CDR3 bases: TGTGCCAGCAGACCACCCGGGATTGATGGCTACACCTTC. V is TRBV25-1 and J is TRBJ1-2; D gene ambiguous. CDR3 length equals 13 residues. V lost 6 bases and J 6 bases, leaving 14 bases between the germline ends. Germline CDR1 reads MGHDK; CDR2 reads SYGVNS.

This clonotype was detected many times. This chain links TRBV7-2 with TRBJ2-4; D gene unclear. This CDR3 region has 12 residues. Germline assignment: CDR1 SGHTA and CDR2 FQGNSA. The ends were cut back, 1 base at V and 7 bases at J, with 5 bases in the middle. The CDR3 nucleotides read TGTGCCAGCAGCTTAGTCGGGAACATTCAGTACTTC. Its protein is CASSLVGNIQYF.

The chain employs TRBV27 and TRBJ2-1, with D possibly TRBD2 on 6 matching bases. Trimming shortened V by 10 bases and J by 5 bases, and 9 bases separated the two germline ends. Germline CDR1 reads MNHEY; CDR2 reads SMNVEV (reference sequence). This CDR3 is built from 11 residues. DNA of the CDR3: TGTGCCACCGGAGGGAACAATGAGCAGTTCTTC. Protein sequence: CATGGNNEQFF.